The 26 T cell receptor beta chains presented below share a single source sample, sequenced in a study of blood T cell repertoires in COVID-19. The repertoire was sequenced with immunoSEQ multiplex PCR; TCRdb's copy has only in-frame clones and lacks some. Altogether 360,000 or so clones are present, nearly 90% being singletons, with the ten largest covering about 1.8%. Material: PBMCs or T cells enriched from blood (not recorded which). These receptors all stem from a woman aged 30 to 39 who had recovered from COVID-19.

J is TRBJ1-5 and V is TRBV6-5; D uncertain. The CDR3 covers 15 residues. CDR1 and CDR2 from the germline V gene are MNHEY and SVGAGI. V lost 2 bases and J 0 bases, leaving 8 bases between the germline ends. The CDR3 spells CASSYGWSSNQPQHF. The CDR3, as DNA: TGTGCCAGCAGTTACGGGTGGAGTAGCAATCAGCCCCAGCATTTT.

This rearrangement joins TRBV5-6 to TRBJ2-2; 8 bases are a match to TRBD1. With V trimmed by 4 bases and J by 4 bases, 6 bases remained unmatched. The germline CDR1 and CDR2 sequences are SGHDT and YYEEEE. The CDR3 runs 15 residues. CDR3 nucleotides: TGTGCCAGCAGCAGGACAGGGAGAGGCACCGGGGAGCTGTTTTTT. Amino acids: CASSRTGRGTGELFF.

The chain is built from TRBV19 and TRBJ2-1; D not resolved. CDR3 size: 13 residues. Per germline, CDR1 LNHDA and CDR2 SQIVND (reference sequence). Trimming took 3 bases from V and 4 from J, leaving 7 bases between them. In DNA, the CDR3 is TGTGCCAGTAGTATTATAGCATACAATGAGCAGTTCTTC. Amino acid sequence: CASSIIAYNEQFF. Variable domain in full (rest from reference TRBV19 and TRBJ2-1): DGGITQSPKYLFRKEGQNVTLSCEQNLNHDAMYWYRQDPGQGLRLIYYSQIVNDFQKGDIAEGYSVSREKKESFPLTVTSAQKNPTAFYLCASSIIAYNEQFFGPGTRLTVL.

The chain couples TRBV27 to TRBJ2-5, with D unclear. CDR1 MNHEY and CDR2 SMNVEV come from the germline V gene (reference sequence). Trimming stripped 0 bases from V and 3 bases from J, with 8 bases between. The CDR3 runs to 14 residues. In DNA form, the CDR3 reads TGTGCCAGCAGTTTATCGATCCTAGAAGAGACCCAGTACTTC. Residues: CASSLSILEETQYF.

The V call is TRBV5-1, the J call TRBJ2-3, with TRBD2 matching 12 bases. Germline assignment: CDR1 SGHRS and CDR2 YFSETQ. The length of the CDR3 is 16 residues. V trimming: 4 bases; J trimming: 2 bases; junction bases outside the gene matches: 5. The DNA of the CDR3 is TGCGCCAGCAGCGGAGGGACTAGCGGGCTCACAGATACGCAGTATTTT. Its protein product is CASSGGTSGLTDTQYF.

The CDR3 DNA reads as TGTGCCAGCTCACCAAGCGGCGGCAACCTAGCAAGCACTGAAGCTTTCTTT. It translates to CASSPSGGNLASTEAFF. This chain connects TRBV18 to TRBJ1-1; D is unclear. This CDR3 is 17 amino acids long. Germline CDR1 KGHSH, CDR2 LQKENI. The germline V and J ends were trimmed by 2 bases and 4 bases, with 20 bases remaining between them.

V and J are TRBV19 and TRBJ1-5, with TRBD1 as a possible D gene (5 bases). The CDR3 length is 14 residues. V lost 6 bases and J 2 bases, leaving 11 bases between the germline ends. Per germline, CDR1 LNHDA and CDR2 SQIVND (reference sequence). CDR3 sequence (DNA): TGTGCCAGTAGCTCCAGGGATGGCAATCAGCCCCAGCATTTT. Translating it yields CASSSRDGNQPQHF.

This clone was found once. The rearrangement links TRBV5-1 to TRBJ2-5; 10 bases fit TRBD2. The CDR3 runs to 15 residues. The J segment lost 2 bases and the V segment lost 3 bases, leaving 4 bases of the junction unmatched. Germline values: CDR1 SGHRS, CDR2 YFSETQ. CDR3 in amino acids: CASSSELAGQETQYF. The CDR3 DNA follows: TGCGCCAGCAGCTCAGAACTAGCGGGGCAAGAGACCCAGTACTTC.

The chain joins TRBV11-3 to TRBJ2-4; 12 bases fit TRBD2. J gave up 7 bases and V 6 bases, and 22 bases lay outside the gene matches. This CDR3 region has 20 residues. Germline V lookup: CDR1 SGHNT, CDR2 YENEEA. The DNA of the CDR3 is TGTGCCAGCAGTCCCATGGGGCTAGCGGGGGGGCCTCCGCCTTGGAACATTCAGTACTTC. Translating it yields CASSPMGLAGGPPPWNIQYF.

The chain is built from TRBV11-2 and TRBJ1-3; D call uncertain. This CDR3 has 13 residues. Germline V gene sequence: CDR1 SGHAT, CDR2 FQNNGV. V was pared by 4 bases and J by 0 bases, with 4 bases between. The CDR3 DNA follows: TGTGCCAGCAGCTCCTTCTCTGGAAACACCATATATTTT. This codes for CASSSFSGNTIYF.

The genes are TRBV30 and TRBJ2-7; D unclear. CDR3 length: 11 amino acids. Germline V gene lookup returns CDR1 GTSNPN and CDR2 SVGIG (reference sequence). V was clipped by 1 base and J by 5 bases, with 6 bases between them. The DNA of the CDR3 is TGTGCCTGGAGTGAATTTAACGAGCAGTACTTC. This sequence encodes CAWSEFNEQYF.

This sequence joins TRBV2 and TRBJ1-2, with 9 bases matching TRBD1. V lost 6 bases and J lost 8; bases outside the gene matches: 13. The CDR3 length is 15 residues. Germline lookup yields CDR1 SNHLY and CDR2 FYNNEI. The CDR3 sequence is CASSSMGQGNYGYTF. The CDR3, as DNA: TGTGCCAGCAGCTCGATGGGACAGGGAAATTACGGCTACACCTTC.

This rearrangement joins TRBV19 to TRBJ2-1, with 11 bases identical to TRBD2. CDR3 length: 17 amino acids. The germline V gene encodes CDR1 LNHDA and CDR2 SQIVND (reference sequence). V dropped 4 bases and J dropped 3; count of bases not matched to a gene: 8. Here the CDR3 reads CASSKGTSGDLYNEQFF. CDR3 DNA sequence: TGTGCCAGTAGTAAGGGGACTAGCGGAGACCTCTACAATGAGCAGTTCTTC.

J is TRBJ2-3 and V is TRBV6-5; 7 nucleotides line up with TRBD2. From germline, CDR1 is MNHEY and CDR2 SVGAGI. Trimming removed 5 bases from V and 2 bases from J; junction bases left unmatched: 7. This CDR3 spans 15 amino acids. CDR3 DNA: TGTGCCAGCAGTATGATTCGGGACTACACAGATACGCAGTATTTT. It specifies CASSMIRDYTDTQYF.

The chain links TRBV4-1 to TRBJ2-7, with a possible D match to TRBD1 (6 bases). This CDR3 has 15 amino acids. The germline V gene has CDR1 MGHRA and CDR2 YSYEKL. Trimming removed 1 base at V and 4 bases at J, with 14 bases between. CDR3 amino acids: CASSQVLQGMYEQYF. The CDR3, as DNA: TGCGCCAGCAGCCAAGTGCTGCAGGGGATGTACGAGCAGTACTTC.

This rearrangement joins TRBV7-2 to TRBJ2-7; D perhaps matches TRBD2 (5 bases). V dropped 5 bases and J dropped 5 bases, with 10 bases sitting between them. Germline V gene sequence: CDR1 SGHTA, CDR2 FQGNSA. The CDR3 length is 12 residues. CDR3 sequence: CASSDRGDEQYF. As DNA, the CDR3 is TGTGCCAGCAGCGACCGGGGTGACGAGCAGTACTTC. Full variable domain (outside the CDR3, taken from reference TRBV7-2 and TRBJ2-7): GAGVSQSPSNKVTEKGKDVELRCDPISGHTALYWYRQSLGQGLEFLIYFQGNSAPDKSGLPSDRFSAERTGGSVSTLTIQRTQQEDSAVYLCASSDRGDEQYFGPGTRLTVT.

V and J are TRBV28 and TRBJ2-7, with D maybe TRBD2 (5 bases). The CDR3 extends over 16 amino acids. V lost 7 bases and J 7 bases, leaving 26 bases between the germline ends. Looked up from germline, CDR1 is MDHEN and CDR2 is SYDVKM. The CDR3 loop is CASIPALRAPFGEQYF. The DNA of the CDR3 is TGTGCCAGCATTCCCGCTCTGCGGGCCCCCTTCGGTGAGCAGTACTTC.

J is TRBJ1-1 and V is TRBV3-1 (or the pseudogene TRBV3-2); D call uncertain. V lost 2 bases and J lost 0, with 7 bases in between. The CDR3 spans 14 residues. Germline CDR1 reads LGHDT; CDR2 reads YNNKEL (reference sequence). This CDR3 is CASSQKHLNTEAFF. CDR3 DNA sequence: TGTGCCAGCAGCCAAAAACATCTGAACACTGAAGCTTTCTTT.

The chain couples TRBV28 to TRBJ1-5, with D possibly TRBD1 on 6 matching bases. Looked up from germline, CDR1 is MDHEN and CDR2 is SYDVKM. The CDR3 contains 16 residues. V dropped 6 bases and J dropped 2 bases, with 17 bases sitting between them. The CDR3 is CASRVSVRQGNQPQHF. The CDR3 DNA follows: TGTGCCAGCAGGGTCTCTGTTCGACAGGGCAATCAGCCCCAGCATTTT.

The rearrangement links TRBV5-1 to TRBJ2-7; TRBD1 matches 9 bases. The J segment lost 7 bases and the V segment lost 2 bases, leaving 13 bases of the junction unmatched. The CDR3 has 16 amino acids. Germline values: CDR1 SGHRS, CDR2 YFSETQ. CDR3 in DNA: TGCGCCAGCAGCTTATTACCGGGACAGGGTGTCGGTGAGCAGTACTTC. Its translation: CASSLLPGQGVGEQYF.

V gene TRBV5-5 combines with J gene TRBJ1-4; 7 bases line up with TRBD1. Germline-derived CDR1 and CDR2 are SGHKS and YYEKEE (reference sequence). Trimming at V came to 5 bases and at J to 3 bases, leaving 7 bases not matched to a gene. The CDR3 extends over 15 amino acids. The CDR3 region has the DNA TGTGCCAGCAGGGGCCGGGACAGCCCTAATGAAAAACTGTTTTTT. Its translation is CASRGRDSPNEKLFF.

This clone has only one observation. The V gene is TRBV7-3, the J gene TRBJ2-5; D is perhaps TRBD2 (6 bases). There are 14 residues in the CDR3. Trimming shortened V by 2 bases and J by 7 bases, and 14 bases separated the two germline ends. Germline loops: CDR1 SGHTA, CDR2 FQGTGA. The CDR3 nucleotides are TGTGCCAGCAGCTTAGAACCTAGCGCCGGGACCCAGTACTTC. Translated: CASSLEPSAGTQYF.

The CDR3: CASSFSRVVTGELFF. CDR3 DNA: TGTGCCAGCAGCTTTTCCAGGGTGGTCACCGGGGAGCTGTTTTTT. The chain couples TRBV7-8 to TRBJ2-2, with D perhaps matching TRBD1 (5 bases). Trimming cost V 3 bases and J 4 bases, with 12 bases left between them. This CDR3 contains 15 residues. In germline, CDR1 is SGHVS, CDR2 FQNEAQ.

This chain uses TRBV9 with TRBJ2-2, with D possibly TRBD1 on 7 matching bases. Trimming shortened V by 0 bases and J by 6 bases, and 12 bases separated the two germline ends. CDR1 SGDLS and CDR2 YYNGEE come from the germline V gene. CDR3 length: 15 residues. The CDR3 spells CASSVGPGGSGELFF. The CDR3 region has the DNA TGTGCCAGCAGCGTAGGGCCAGGGGGGTCCGGGGAGCTGTTTTTT.

The chain recombines TRBV19 with TRBJ1-5, with D tentatively TRBD1 (5 bases). V dropped 7 bases and J dropped 3 bases, with 16 bases sitting between them. CDR3 length: 15 amino acids. Germline V gene lookup returns CDR1 LNHDA and CDR2 SQIVND (reference sequence). The CDR3: CASNSRQRTNQPQHF. The CDR3 coding sequence is TGTGCCAGTAATTCCAGACAGCGAACCAATCAGCCCCAGCATTTT.

The rearrangement joins TRBV19 to TRBJ1-4; a weak D match, TRBD1 (5 bases). Germline V gene lookup returns CDR1 LNHDA and CDR2 SQIVND (reference sequence). The CDR3 contains 14 residues. V was cut by 10 bases and J by 3 bases, with 15 bases left in between. Written as DNA, the CDR3 is TGTGCCATCTCTCCCGGGGGAGCTAATGAAAAACTGTTTTTT. This sequence encodes CAISPGGANEKLFF.